Below are 28 T cell receptor beta chains sequenced from a single sample in a study of blood T cell repertoires in COVID-19. Using immunoSEQ multiplex PCR, the repertoire was profiled, and TCRdb retains in-frame clones only, with some absent. The sample lists 290,000 or so clones, more than 85% seen once, with 1% to 1.5% in the top ten. Sequencing was done on a sample of peripheral blood. The receptors come from a man aged 70 or older with acute or convalescent COVID-19.

The chain is built from TRBV12-3 or TRBV12-4 and TRBJ1-1, with D hard to call. V gave up 5 bases and J gave up 5 bases, with 6 bases separating them. The CDR3 contains 11 residues. Written as DNA, the CDR3 is TGTGCCAGCAGTCCCCGTACTGAAGCTTTCTTT. Protein sequence: CASSPRTEAFF.

The chain recombines TRBV9 with TRBJ2-3, with a weak D call TRBD2 (6 bases). The CDR3 runs 15 residues. The germline V gene has CDR1 SGDLS and CDR2 YYNGEE. V lost 5 bases, J lost 1 base, and 14 bases lay in between. The CDR3 DNA is TGTGCCAGCAGTTCGGGAGCGATCCGCACAGATACGCAGTATTTT. Its protein product is CASSSGAIRTDTQYF.

The rearrangement joins TRBV10-3 to TRBJ2-1, with D possibly TRBD2 on 5 matching bases. The CDR3 is 15 amino acids. V was pared by 10 bases and J by 1 base, with 17 bases between. The germline CDR1 and CDR2 sequences are ENHRY and SYGVKD. The CDR3 region is CATLSTGESYNEQFF. DNA for the CDR3: TGTGCCACCCTTAGTACCGGGGAATCCTACAATGAGCAGTTCTTC.

The V gene is TRBV6-5, the J gene TRBJ2-5; 8 bases line up with TRBD2. V lost 2 bases and J lost 0; bases outside the gene matches: 2. This CDR3 has 15 residues. CDR1 is MNHEY, CDR2 SVGAGI, per germline. In DNA form, the CDR3 reads TGTGCCAGCAGTTACCAACTAGCGGACCAAGAGACCCAGTACTTC. It codes for CASSYQLADQETQYF.

The gene calls are TRBV6-5 and TRBJ2-5; a weak D match, TRBD2 (6 bases). The germline V gene encodes CDR1 MNHEY and CDR2 SVGAGI. This CDR3 has 14 residues. Trimming took off 4 bases at V and 7 bases at J, with 16 bases between the two ends. CDR3 coding DNA: TGTGCCAGCAGTTCATCGGCAGGGAGGCGGACCCAGTACTTC. Protein product: CASSSSAGRRTQYF.

The CDR3 reads CASSLGGTGAETQYF. Here the CDR3 DNA reads TGCGCCAGCAGCTTGGGGGGTACAGGGGCTGAGACCCAGTACTTC. The chain employs TRBV5-1 and TRBJ2-5, with 7 bases identical to TRBD1. This CDR3 contains 15 residues. The J segment lost 5 bases and the V segment lost 0 bases, leaving 7 bases of the junction unmatched. CDR1 and CDR2 from the germline V gene are SGHRS and YFSETQ. The full variable domain, its missing parts supplied by reference TRBV5-1 and TRBJ2-5, is KAGVTQTPRYLIKTRGQQVTLSCSPISGHRSVSWYQQTPGQGLQFLFEYFSETQRNKGNFPGRFSGRQFSNSRSEMNVSTLELGDSALYLCASSLGGTGAETQYFGPGTRLLVL.

The rearrangement joins TRBV27 to TRBJ2-1; unclear D gene. The ends were cut back, 2 bases at V and 0 bases at J, with 8 bases in the middle. Germline V lookup: CDR1 MNHEY, CDR2 SMNVEV (reference sequence). This CDR3 is 15 amino acids long. CDR3 DNA: TGTGCCAGCAGTTTAATCTTGAGCTCCTACAATGAGCAGTTCTTC. Translation gives CASSLILSSYNEQFF.

CDR3 protein: CASSLAGQNTGELFF. The CDR3 DNA reads as TGTGCCAGCAGCTTGGCTGGACAGAACACCGGGGAGCTGTTTTTT. V and J are TRBV5-6 and TRBJ2-2; D might be TRBD1 (5 bases). CDR3 length equals 15 residues. Looked up from germline, CDR1 is SGHDT and CDR2 is YYEEEE. V lost 0 bases, J lost 1 base, and 7 bases lay in between.

V and J are TRBV4-3 and TRBJ2-1, with a weak D call TRBD2 (6 bases). Trimming left V 1 base short and J 7 bases short, with 20 bases between. This CDR3 has 17 residues. The germline V gene encodes CDR1 LGHNA and CDR2 YSLEER. The CDR3 DNA reads TGCGCCAGCAGCCAAGTCTCGGGACTCCTGTCGGGGAATGAGCAGTTCTTC. Residues: CASSQVSGLLSGNEQFF.

The gene calls are TRBV5-6 and TRBJ1-2; D may be TRBD1 (6 bases). The germline CDR1 and CDR2 sequences are SGHDT and YYEEEE. V was shortened by 3 bases and J by 5 bases, with 14 bases between the two germline ends. This CDR3 comprises 14 residues. The CDR3 protein is CASSSGTNLYGYTF. As DNA, the CDR3 is TGTGCCAGCAGCTCGGGGACAAACCTTTATGGCTACACCTTC.

The chain is built from TRBV14 and TRBJ2-3; 7 bases agree with TRBD2. The germline gives CDR1 SGHDN, CDR2 FVKESK. The CDR3 length is 14 residues. Trimming took 7 bases from V and 9 from J; bases not matched to a gene: 13. The CDR3 nucleotides read TGTGCCAGCACCCCAGCGGGGTCGCGGAGGACGCAGTATTTT. Residues: CASTPAGSRRTQYF.

This clone showed up just once. The genes are TRBV4-3 and TRBJ2-2; D gene ambiguous. Between the trimmed V and J ends, which lost 3 bases and 1 base, there was a span of 6 bases. The CDR3 runs 14 residues. Germline loops: CDR1 LGHNA, CDR2 YSLEER. CDR3 sequence: CASSHSGNTGELFF. As DNA, the CDR3 is TGCGCCAGCAGCCACTCGGGGAACACCGGGGAGCTGTTTTTT.

This clone was seen only once. This chain links TRBV4-3 with TRBJ2-3, with 8 nucleotides matching TRBD2. The V and J ends lost 3 bases and 6 bases, in that order; junction bases with no gene match: 14. The CDR3 extends over 17 amino acids. Germline CDR1 reads LGHNA; CDR2 reads YSLEER. The CDR3 region is CASSQTQRGGRWDTQYF. CDR3 nucleotide sequence: TGCGCCAGCAGCCAGACCCAACGTGGCGGGAGGTGGGATACGCAGTATTTT.

Only one count was recorded for this clone. The chain uses TRBV18 and TRBJ1-3, with D maybe TRBD1 (6 bases). There are 15 residues in the CDR3. V lost 3 bases to trimming and J lost 2 bases, with 11 bases between them. CDR1 KGHSH and CDR2 LQKENI come from the germline V gene. DNA of the CDR3: TGTGCCAGCTCACCTTTACAGGGACCTGGAAACACCATATATTTT. It is translated as CASSPLQGPGNTIYF.

J is TRBJ2-1 and V is TRBV7-9; unclear D gene. V lost 2 bases and J lost 8, with 7 bases in between. Germline lookup yields CDR1 SEHNR and CDR2 FQNEAQ (reference sequence). The CDR3 loop spans 12 amino acids. The CDR3 DNA follows: TGTGCCAGCAGCTTAATCTCCGATGAGCAGTTCTTC. Its protein product is CASSLISDEQFF.

This chain joins TRBV5-1 and TRBJ1-5; 7 bases align to TRBD1. Germline V lookup: CDR1 SGHRS, CDR2 YFSETQ. V was pared by 4 bases and J by 3 bases, with 4 bases of the junction left unmatched. The CDR3 contains 14 residues. The CDR3 reads CASSPGQINQPQHF. The CDR3 DNA is TGCGCCAGCAGCCCGGGACAGATCAATCAGCCCCAGCATTTT.

The chain links TRBV2 to TRBJ2-1; D perhaps matches TRBD2 (6 bases). The germline gives CDR1 SNHLY, CDR2 FYNNEI. The germline V and J ends were trimmed by 6 bases and 9 bases, with 24 bases remaining between them. This CDR3 is built from 16 residues. CDR3 sequence: CASSFRDPNLGGEQFF. In DNA form, the CDR3 reads TGTGCCAGCAGCTTCCGGGACCCTAACCTCGGGGGTGAGCAGTTCTTC.

In this sample, this clone turned up once. This chain connects TRBV5-4 to TRBJ1-1; D unclear. The CDR3 covers 13 residues. Germline CDR1 SGHNT, CDR2 YYREEE (reference sequence). V was clipped by 4 bases and J by 3 bases, with 10 bases between them. Written as DNA, the CDR3 is TGTGCCAGCAGCACAGAGTACGACACTGAAGCTTTCTTT. Its protein is CASSTEYDTEAFF. Full variable domain (rest looked up from reference TRBV5-4 and TRBJ1-1): ETGVTQSPTHLIKTRGQQVTLRCSSQSGHNTVSWYQQALGQGPQFIFQYYREEENGRGNFPPRFSGLQFPNYSSELNVNALELDDSALYLCASSTEYDTEAFFGQGTRLTVV.

The rearrangement links TRBV5-6 to TRBJ2-7; 12 positions match TRBD2. Germline CDR1 SGHDT, CDR2 YYEEEE. The ends lost 3 bases at V and 4 bases at J; junction bases unmatched: 5. This CDR3 has 15 amino acids. The CDR3 reads CASSSQTSGGYEQYF. CDR3 bases: TGTGCCAGCAGCTCGCAAACTAGCGGGGGGTACGAGCAGTACTTC.

The V call is TRBV7-9, the J call TRBJ1-2, with D unclear. Trimming stripped 2 bases from V and 8 bases from J, with 15 bases between. The germline V gene has CDR1 SEHNR and CDR2 FQNEAQ (reference sequence). The length of the CDR3 is 14 residues. The CDR3 loop reads CASSLLSWASGYTF. The CDR3 DNA sequence: TGTGCCAGCAGCTTATTGTCATGGGCTTCGGGCTACACCTTC.

The genes are TRBV5-5 and TRBJ2-7; D may be TRBD1 (6 bases). Germline assignment: CDR1 SGHKS and CDR2 YYEKEE (reference sequence). The CDR3 length is 13 residues. Trimming cost V 2 bases and J 1 base, with 7 bases left between them. DNA for the CDR3: TGTGCCAGCAGCTTCGGACAGTCCTACGAGCAGTACTTC. Translated, it gives CASSFGQSYEQYF.

This clone was recorded many times. This chain connects TRBV12-3 or TRBV12-4 to TRBJ1-1; TRBD1 aligns across 7 bases. V shed 2 bases and J 3 bases; nucleotides not matched to a gene: 0. The CDR3 has 13 residues. CDR3 residues: CASSLTGDTEAFF. The CDR3, as DNA: TGTGCCAGCAGTTTAACAGGGGACACTGAAGCTTTCTTT.

The J gene is TRBJ2-5, the V gene TRBV24-1; 8 bases line up with TRBD1. The trim removed 4 bases at V and 3 bases at J, leaving 6 bases unmatched. The CDR3 has 15 amino acids. The germline gives CDR1 KGHDR, CDR2 SFDVKD. In DNA, the CDR3 is TGTGCCACCAGTGAGGCTACAGGGGGAAAAGAGACCCAGTACTTC. It encodes CATSEATGGKETQYF.

V is TRBV15 and J is TRBJ2-5, with D possibly TRBD2 on 5 matching bases. Germline loops: CDR1 LNHNV, CDR2 YYDKDF (reference sequence). This CDR3 is built from 15 residues. Trimming left V 0 bases short and J 0 bases short, with 8 bases between. CDR3 in amino acids: CATSRDGLNQETQYF. The CDR3 nucleotides are TGTGCCACCAGCAGAGATGGACTTAACCAAGAGACCCAGTACTTC.

This clone was detected once. V usage is TRBV5-1 and J usage is TRBJ1-4; no firm D call. The CDR3 sequence is 15 residues long. V was pared by 1 base and J by 3 bases, with 10 bases between. CDR1 is SGHRS, CDR2 YFSETQ, per germline. CDR3 sequence (DNA): TGCGCCAGCAGCTTGTCCCCTGGCTCTAATGAAAAACTGTTTTTT. Translation: CASSLSPGSNEKLFF.

This clone was picked up a small number of times. The chain joins TRBV7-9 to TRBJ2-1, with 9 bases that match TRBD2. J gave up 8 bases and V 0 bases, and 2 bases lay outside the gene matches. The germline V gene has CDR1 SEHNR and CDR2 FQNEAQ (reference sequence). The CDR3 runs to 14 residues. CDR3 region: CASSLAGTSYEQFF. CDR3 nucleotides: TGTGCCAGCAGCTTAGCCGGGACTAGCTATGAGCAGTTCTTC.

The chain uses TRBV27 and TRBJ2-1; TRBD2 matches at 9 bases. This CDR3 comprises 14 residues. The germline V gene encodes CDR1 MNHEY and CDR2 SMNVEV (reference sequence). The J segment lost 10 bases and the V segment lost 6 bases, leaving 10 bases of the junction unmatched. DNA for the CDR3: TGTGCCAGCAGCAGACTAGCGGTTTACTGGGAGCAGTTCTTC. Its translation: CASSRLAVYWEQFF.

The chain combines TRBV19 with TRBJ1-2; a weak D match, TRBD1 (5 bases). Germline assignment: CDR1 LNHDA and CDR2 SQIVND (reference sequence). V was trimmed by 2 bases and J by 1 base, leaving 8 bases between them. The CDR3 totals 14 residues. The CDR3 sequence is CASSIMGLNYGYTF. The CDR3 nucleotides are TGTGCCAGTAGTATAATGGGACTTAACTATGGCTACACCTTC.